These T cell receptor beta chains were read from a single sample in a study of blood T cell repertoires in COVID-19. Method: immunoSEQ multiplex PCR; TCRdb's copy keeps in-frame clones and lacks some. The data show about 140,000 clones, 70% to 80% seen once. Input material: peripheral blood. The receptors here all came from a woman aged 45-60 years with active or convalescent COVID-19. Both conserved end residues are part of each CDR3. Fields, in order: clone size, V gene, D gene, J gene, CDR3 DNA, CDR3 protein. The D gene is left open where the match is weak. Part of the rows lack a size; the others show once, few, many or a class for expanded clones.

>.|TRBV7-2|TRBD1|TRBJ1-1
TGTGCCAGCAGCTTATTAGCGGGACAGGGTATGTTGGAAGCTTTCTTT
CASSLLAGQGMLEAFF
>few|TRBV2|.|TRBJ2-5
TGTGCCAGCCGGGACAACCAAGAGACCCAGTACTTC
CASRDNQETQYF
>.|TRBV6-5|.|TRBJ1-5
TGTGCCAGCAGTAGATGGGACAACCCCGATCAGCCCCAGCATTTT
CASSRWDNPDQPQHF
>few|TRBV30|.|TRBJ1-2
TGTGCCTGGAGTGTACGAGTTTATGGCTACACCTTC
CAWSVRVYGYTF
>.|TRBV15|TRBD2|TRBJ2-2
TGTGCCACCAGTTCTAGCGGGAGTAGGGCCGGGGAGCTGTTTTTT
CATSSSGSRAGELFF
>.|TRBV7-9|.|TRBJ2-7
TGTGCCAGCAGCTTAGATGGCAGGGAGCAGTACTTC
CASSLDGREQYF
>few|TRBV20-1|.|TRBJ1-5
TGCAGTGCTAGTGGCAGGCAGGCACCTAATCAGCCCCAGCATTTT
CSASGRQAPNQPQHF
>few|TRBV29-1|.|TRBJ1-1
TGCAGCGTTGAAAATCACGGGGTTAGTGCTGAAGCTTTCTTT
CSVENHGVSAEAFF
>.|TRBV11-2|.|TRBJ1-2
TGTGCCAGCAGCCGAGGGGGGGGCCCTAACTATGGCTACACCTTC
CASSRGGGPNYGYTF
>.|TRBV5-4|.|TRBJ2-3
TGTGCCAGCAGCTCAACCACGAACCGGGCAGATACGCAGTATTTT
CASSSTTNRADTQYF
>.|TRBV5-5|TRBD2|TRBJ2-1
TGTGCCAGCAGACCGATCAGCGGGAGCACTGCCTACAATGAGCAGTTCTTC
CASRPISGSTAYNEQFF
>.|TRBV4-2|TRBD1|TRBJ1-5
TGTGCCAGCAGCCAAGATCGACAGGGAACTCAGCCCCAGCATTTT
CASSQDRQGTQPQHF
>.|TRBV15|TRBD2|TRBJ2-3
TGTGCCACCAGCAGAGATGGAGCGGGGGGATGGGATACGCAGTATTTT
CATSRDGAGGWDTQYF
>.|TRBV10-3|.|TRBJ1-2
TGTGCCCTGGGAGGCGGATCCCTCTCTAGGGGCTACACCTTC
CALGGGSLSRGYTF
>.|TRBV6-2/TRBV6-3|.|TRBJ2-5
TGTGCCAGCAGTTACGGCCAGGGGGAGACCCAGTACTTC
CASSYGQGETQYF
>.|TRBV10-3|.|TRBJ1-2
TGTGCCATCAGTGAGTTACGGGAGAGTGGCTACACCTTC
CAISELRESGYTF
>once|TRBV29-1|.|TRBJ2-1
TGCAGCGTTGCTGGGGGGGAGCAGTTCTTC
CSVAGGEQFF
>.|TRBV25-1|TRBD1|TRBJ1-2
TGTGCCAGCAGAAAAACAGGGGATCTTTTAAATGGCTACACCTTC
CASRKTGDLLNGYTF
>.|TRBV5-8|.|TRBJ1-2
TGTGCCAGCAGTGGACAGCTAGTTGATTCTGGCTACACCTTC
CASSGQLVDSGYTF
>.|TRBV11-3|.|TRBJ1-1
TGTGCCAGCAGCTTAGGGGGGGGCCAGGTGAACACTGAAGCTTTCTTT
CASSLGGGQVNTEAFF
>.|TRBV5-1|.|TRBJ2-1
TGCGCCAGCAGCTTGTACCTAGAAGGTGACAATGAGCAGTTCTTC
CASSLYLEGDNEQFF
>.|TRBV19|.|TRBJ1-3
TGTGCCAGTAGTCCGGGTGGAAACACCATATATTTT
CASSPGGNTIYF
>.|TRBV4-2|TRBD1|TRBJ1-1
TGTGCCAGCAGCCAAGGCGAGACAGGGAGAACTGAAGCTTTCTTT
CASSQGETGRTEAFF